The rows below give T cell receptor beta chains drawn from one sample of a study of T cell responses to AZD1222 COVID-19 vaccine. TCRdb's table, derived via immunoSEQ multiplex PCR, lists solely in-frame clones and lacks some. There are roughly 65,000 clones in the sample; about four fifths occur only once, and around 10% lies in the top ten. Source: peripheral blood, taken on day 0 of AZD1222 vaccination. The receptors originated from an adult in good health. Both conserved end residues are part of each CDR3. The order of the fields is clone size, V gene, D gene, J gene, CDR3 DNA, CDR3 protein. D genes are given only for firm matches. Some rows mark clone size as missing; the rest say once, few, many or name a class of expanded clone.

size: NA
V: TRBV24-1
D: NA
J: TRBJ1-1
DNA: TGTGCCACCAGTGATGCGTACTCTGAAGCTTTCTTT
CDR3: CATSDAYSEAFF

size: once
V: TRBV11-2
D: NA
J: TRBJ1-1
DNA: TGTGCCAGCAGCTTAAGCGCCGACTATGTGAACACTGAAGCTTTCTTT
CDR3: CASSLSADYVNTEAFF

size: NA
V: TRBV3-1/TRBV3-2
D: NA
J: TRBJ2-5
DNA: TGTGCCAGCAGCCAGCAGGGGTGGCAAGAGACCCAGTACTTC
CDR3: CASSQQGWQETQYF

size: NA
V: TRBV2
D: NA
J: TRBJ1-5
DNA: TGTGCCAGCAGTGATTACCCAGGGAATCAGCCCCAGCATTTT
CDR3: CASSDYPGNQPQHF

size: medium-sized
V: TRBV7-9
D: TRBD1
J: TRBJ1-6
DNA: TGTGCCAGCAGCTATGAGGACAGGTATTCACCCCTCCACTTT
CDR3: CASSYEDRYSPLHF

size: NA
V: TRBV7-7
D: NA
J: TRBJ2-5
DNA: TGTGCTAGCAGCGCAGGGTCGCGGGAGACCCAGTACTTC
CDR3: CASSAGSRETQYF

size: NA
V: TRBV30
D: NA
J: TRBJ1-5
DNA: TGTGCCTGGAGCTCGGGCCACTTAAATCAGCCCCAGCATTTT
CDR3: CAWSSGHLNQPQHF

size: NA
V: TRBV5-1
D: NA
J: TRBJ1-5
DNA: TGCGCCAGCAGCTTTCATAGACCTCATAGCAATCAGCCCCAGCATTTT
CDR3: CASSFHRPHSNQPQHF

size: NA
V: TRBV5-1
D: TRBD2
J: TRBJ2-5
DNA: TGCGCCAGCAGCATAATAGCGGGGGGGCCGGAGACCCAGTACTTC
CDR3: CASSIIAGGPETQYF

size: NA
V: TRBV4-3
D: NA
J: TRBJ1-2
DNA: TGCGCCAGCAGCCAACGCCCAACTAACTATGGCTACACCTTC
CDR3: CASSQRPTNYGYTF

size: NA
V: TRBV9
D: NA
J: TRBJ2-3
DNA: TGTGCCAGCAGCGTATCGGCACAGACCACAGATACGCAGTATTTT
CDR3: CASSVSAQTTDTQYF

size: NA
V: TRBV28
D: NA
J: TRBJ1-1
DNA: TGTGCCAGCTTGACGGGGGACTCGGGCACTGAAGCTTTCTTT
CDR3: CASLTGDSGTEAFF

size: NA
V: TRBV10-2
D: TRBD1
J: TRBJ1-1
DNA: TGCGCCAGCAGATCCGTCCGGCCCGACAGGGGGCGTGAAGCTTTCTTT
CDR3: CASRSVRPDRGREAFF